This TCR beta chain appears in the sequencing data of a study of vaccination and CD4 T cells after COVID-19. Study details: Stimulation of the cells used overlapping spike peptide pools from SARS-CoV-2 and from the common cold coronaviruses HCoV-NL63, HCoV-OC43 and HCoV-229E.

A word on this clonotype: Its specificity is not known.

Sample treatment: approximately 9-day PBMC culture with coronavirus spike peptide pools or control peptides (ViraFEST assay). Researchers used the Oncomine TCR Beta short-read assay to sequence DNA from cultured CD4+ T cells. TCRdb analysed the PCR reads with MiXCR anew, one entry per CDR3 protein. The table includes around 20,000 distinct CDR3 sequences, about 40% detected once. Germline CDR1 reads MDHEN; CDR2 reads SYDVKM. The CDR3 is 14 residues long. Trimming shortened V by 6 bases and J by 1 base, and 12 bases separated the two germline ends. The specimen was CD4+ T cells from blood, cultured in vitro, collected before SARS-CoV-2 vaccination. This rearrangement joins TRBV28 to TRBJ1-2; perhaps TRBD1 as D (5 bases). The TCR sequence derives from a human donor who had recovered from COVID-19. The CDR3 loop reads CASSSTGLNYGYTF. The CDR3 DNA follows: TGTGCCAGCAGCTCTACGGGGCTTAACTATGGCTACACCTTC.